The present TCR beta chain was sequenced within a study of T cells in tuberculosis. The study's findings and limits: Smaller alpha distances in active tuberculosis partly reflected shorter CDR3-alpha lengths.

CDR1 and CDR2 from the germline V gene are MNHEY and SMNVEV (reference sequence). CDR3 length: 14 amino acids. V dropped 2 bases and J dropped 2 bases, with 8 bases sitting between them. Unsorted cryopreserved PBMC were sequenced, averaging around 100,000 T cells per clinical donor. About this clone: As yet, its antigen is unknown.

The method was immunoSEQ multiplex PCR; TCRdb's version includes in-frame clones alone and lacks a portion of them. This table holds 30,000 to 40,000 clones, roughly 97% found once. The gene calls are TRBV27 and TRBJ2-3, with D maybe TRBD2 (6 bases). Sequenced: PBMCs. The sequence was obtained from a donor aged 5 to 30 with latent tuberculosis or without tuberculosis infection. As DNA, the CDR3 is TGTGCCAGCAGTTTAACGGGAGTCACAGATACGCAGTATTTT. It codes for CASSLTGVTDTQYF.